A selection of T cell receptor beta chains follows, all from one sample in a study of cytomegalovirus exposure and HLA in healthy donors. Here immunoSEQ multiplex PCR was the method, and the copy in TCRdb shows in-frame clones only, minus some. The table includes some 150,000 clones, around 80% detected once. The sequenced sample was PBMCs. These receptors came from a man aged 35 to 55 in good health and CMV-seronegative. Both conserved end residues are part of each CDR3. A D gene is named only where the DNA matches it firmly. Some rows have no size entry. The others give once, few or many, or a class for an expanded clone.

J,D,size,V,DNA,CDR3
TRBJ1-1,TRBD1,few,TRBV15,TGTGCCACCAGTTCCGGGACAGTGAACACTGAAGCTTTCTTT,CATSSGTVNTEAFF
TRBJ1-4,-,-,TRBV6-5,TGTGCCAGCAGTCGACAGCCAACTAATGAAAAACTGTTTTTT,CASSRQPTNEKLFF
TRBJ2-6,-,-,TRBV28,TGTGCCAGCAGGGGGGGGGACATAACCTCTGGGGCCAACGTCCTGACTTTC,CASRGGDITSGANVLTF
TRBJ1-2,-,-,TRBV19,TGTGCCAGTAGTATAACAGGGAGCTATGGCTACACCTTC,CASSITGSYGYTF
TRBJ2-7,-,-,TRBV2,TGTGCCAGCAGTGCCAGGGGTGGGGCCTCCGAGCAGTACTTC,CASSARGGASEQYF
TRBJ1-1,-,few,TRBV5-6,TGTGCCAGCAGCTTGGTCGCGGGTGGAGCTTTCTTT,CASSLVAGGAFF
TRBJ2-1,-,-,TRBV5-1,TGCGCCAGCAGCTGGGAGGTACATGAGCAGTTCTTC,CASSWEVHEQFF
TRBJ1-6,TRBD1,-,TRBV4-3,TGCGCCAGCAGCCAAGACCGGGACAGCAATTCACCCCCCCACTTT,CASSQDRDSNSPPHF
TRBJ1-6,-,-,TRBV19,TGTGCCAGTACACCCCTCGGCAGGGGCTCCCGGGGTGGTTCACCCCTCCACTTT,CASTPLGRGSRGGSPLHF
TRBJ2-7,TRBD1,-,TRBV7-3,TGTGCCAGCAGCTTGACAGGGGTCGACGAGCAGTACTTC,CASSLTGVDEQYF
TRBJ2-6,-,-,TRBV5-1,TGCGCCAGCAGCGTCGACATATCAGGGGCCAACGTCCTGACTTTC,CASSVDISGANVLTF
TRBJ1-1,-,-,TRBV9,TGTGCCAGCAGCGAGGGGGTGAACACTGAAGCTTTCTTT,CASSEGVNTEAFF
TRBJ2-3,TRBD2,-,TRBV28,TGTGCCAGCATACCCAGCGGGGGGGTCGCAGATACGCAGTATTTT,CASIPSGGVADTQYF
TRBJ1-3,-,-,TRBV28,TGTGCCAGCAGCACCTCAGTTGGCTCTGGAAACACCATATATTTT,CASSTSVGSGNTIYF
TRBJ2-5,TRBD2,-,TRBV5-1,TGCGCCAGCGCAGACGGACTAGCGGACAAGGGGTCGGCCCAGTACTTC,CASADGLADKGSAQYF
TRBJ1-6,-,-,TRBV7-2,TGTGCCAGCAGCTTAGTCGTCGGCAGGGGAAATTCACCCCTCCACTTT,CASSLVVGRGNSPLHF
TRBJ1-1,TRBD1,-,TRBV7-9,TGTGCCAGCAGCCTAAGCGGACAGGGGGCAGGGTGGGTTGAAGCTTTCTTT,CASSLSGQGAGWVEAFF
TRBJ2-5,-,-,TRBV19,TGTGCCAGTAGTCCGGGGGAGGCGCTGATGGCCCAGTACTTC,CASSPGEALMAQYF
TRBJ2-3,-,-,TRBV10-3,TGTGCCATACAAACTGGCCGGGACACTAGCACAGATACGCAGTATTTT,CAIQTGRDTSTDTQYF
TRBJ1-4,-,-,TRBV6-6,TGTGCCACCTCAACCACATCAACTAATGAAAAACTGTTTTTT,CATSTTSTNEKLFF
TRBJ2-7,TRBD1,-,TRBV7-9,TGTGCCAGCAGCGTAAGGACAGGGCTCGAGCAGTACTTC,CASSVRTGLEQYF
TRBJ1-3,-,-,TRBV6-5,TGTGCCAGCAGGACAGGACCGGCACTCGGAAACACCATATATTTT,CASRTGPALGNTIYF
TRBJ1-2,-,few,TRBV6-1,TGTGCCAGCAGTGAAGCGACAGACTACTATGGCTACACCTTC,CASSEATDYYGYTF
TRBJ2-5,-,-,TRBV28,TGTGCCAGCAGTCCGAGGGTGGTTTGGGCCCAGTACTTC,CASSPRVVWAQYF
TRBJ2-7,TRBD2,-,TRBV6-5,TGTGCCAGCAAAGGGACTAGCGGATCCTACGAGCAGTACTTC,CASKGTSGSYEQYF
TRBJ1-1,-,few,TRBV2,TGTGCCAGCAGTCCACAGGGATTGATGAACACTGAAGCTTTCTTT,CASSPQGLMNTEAFF
TRBJ2-2,TRBD1,-,TRBV5-8,TGTGCCAGCAGCAAAGGGACAGGGAACACCGGGGAGCTGTTTTTT,CASSKGTGNTGELFF
TRBJ2-7,TRBD1,-,TRBV5-1,TGCGCCAGCAGCGCCAGACAGGGAGAAGGTTACGAGCAGTACTTC,CASSARQGEGYEQYF
TRBJ1-5,TRBD1,few,TRBV2,TGTGCCAGCAGTGAAGCCGCAGGCTGGACAGGGGCACAGCCCCAGCATTTT,CASSEAAGWTGAQPQHF
TRBJ1-5,TRBD1,-,TRBV6-5,TGTGCCAGTTCGACAGGGGCCTATAGCAATCAGCCCCAGCATTTT,CASSTGAYSNQPQHF
TRBJ1-1,-,-,TRBV7-3,TGTGCCAGCAGGGAGGCGGGGGGCGGCACTGAAGCTTTCTTT,CASREAGGGTEAFF
TRBJ1-2,-,-,TRBV4-1,TGCGCCAGCAGCCAAGATCGGACATACTATGGCTACACCTTC,CASSQDRTYYGYTF
TRBJ1-6,TRBD1,-,TRBV5-1,TGCGCCAGCAGCCTCCAGACAGGGGAGACTTCACCCCTCCACTTT,CASSLQTGETSPLHF
TRBJ1-1,-,few,TRBV2,TGTGCCAGCAGTGAACGGGAGGGTCGCACTGAAGCTTTCTTT,CASSEREGRTEAFF
TRBJ2-1,TRBD2,-,TRBV29-1,TGCAGCGTTGAAGGTAGCGGGGGCTCCTACAATGAGCAGTTCTTC,CSVEGSGGSYNEQFF
TRBJ1-2,-,once,TRBV2,TGTGCCAGCAGTCCGACAGATGGCTACACCTTC,CASSPTDGYTF
TRBJ1-1,-,-,TRBV10-3,TGTGCCATCAGTGAGATCATGAACACTGAAGCTTTCTTT,CAISEIMNTEAFF
TRBJ2-1,TRBD2,once,TRBV6-1,TGTGCCAGCAGTGGGTCGGGGGGGGCCTTCTCCTACAATGAGCAGTTCTTC,CASSGSGGAFSYNEQFF
TRBJ2-7,-,few,TRBV5-1,TGCGCCAGCAGCCCGATCTCAGGGGAGGGCTACGAGCAGTACTTC,CASSPISGEGYEQYF
TRBJ2-2,-,-,TRBV19,TGTGCCAGTAGTATAGCCCCTAGGCCCCTTGACACCGGGGAGCTGTTTTTT,CASSIAPRPLDTGELFF
TRBJ2-3,-,-,TRBV7-3,TGTGCCAGCAGCTTAGGGGGGGGCGGCACAGATACGCAGTATTTT,CASSLGGGGTDTQYF
TRBJ2-7,-,-,TRBV9,TGTGCCAGCAGCGTAGCTCCTACTAGTCTAGGGGAGCAGTACTTC,CASSVAPTSLGEQYF
TRBJ2-4,-,once,TRBV11-2,TGTGCCAGCAGCCCCCGGAGTGGAGGGGCAATAGCCAAAAACATTCAGTACTTC,CASSPRSGGAIAKNIQYF
TRBJ1-4,-,-,TRBV7-6,TGTGCCAGCGGCGACTGGAATGAAAAACTGTTTTTT,CASGDWNEKLFF
TRBJ2-1,-,-,TRBV25-1,TGTGCCAGCTCCGTACCGGGACTCAATAATGAGCAGTTCTTC,CASSVPGLNNEQFF
TRBJ2-7,-,-,TRBV7-9,TGTGCCAGCAGCTTAGCACAAGGGGATTTGAGGGAGCAGTACTTC,CASSLAQGDLREQYF
TRBJ2-5,TRBD2,once,TRBV7-9,TGTGCCAGCAGCTTAGTCGATATAGCGGGGGTAGAGACCCAGTACTTC,CASSLVDIAGVETQYF
TRBJ1-5,-,-,TRBV2,TGTGCCAGCAGTGAAAGAACAGGCGGGGGTCAGCCCCAGCATTTT,CASSERTGGGQPQHF
TRBJ1-5,-,-,TRBV2,TGTGCCAGCACTGCGGCCCGGAGCAATCAGCCCCAGCATTTT,CASTAARSNQPQHF
TRBJ1-1,-,-,TRBV11-1,TGTGCCAGCAGCTTATTAGGAGGACCGAAGAACACTGAAGCTTTCTTT,CASSLLGGPKNTEAFF
TRBJ2-7,TRBD1,-,TRBV9,TGTGCCAGCAGCCCACACGCCGGGACAGGAATAACTTACGAGCAGTACTTC,CASSPHAGTGITYEQYF
TRBJ1-1,-,few,TRBV7-9,TGTGCCAGCAGCTTGCGAGAAGCTTTCTTT,CASSLREAFF
TRBJ2-6,-,-,TRBV28,TGTGCCAGCAGTCCCCGGAGGTGGAGGGGTGGTAGTGGGGCCAACGTCCTGACTTTC,CASSPRRWRGGSGANVLTF
TRBJ2-5,TRBD2,-,TRBV2,TGTGCCAGTGGGGGGGTATTCCAAGAGACCCAGTACTTC,CASGGVFQETQYF
TRBJ2-3,-,-,TRBV5-1,TGCGCCAGCAGGGTTGGAGGAGGCACAGATACGCAGTATTTT,CASRVGGGTDTQYF
TRBJ2-1,-,-,TRBV29-1,TGCAGCGCACGAGAGCGGGACAAAGCCTACAATGAGCAGTTCTTC,CSARERDKAYNEQFF
TRBJ1-5,TRBD1,-,TRBV19,TGTGCCAGTAGTCCTCAGGGGGGAGGTATCAATCAGCCCCAGCATTTT,CASSPQGGGINQPQHF
TRBJ2-7,-,-,TRBV27,TGTGCCAGCTCTCCTAGGGGGAGAAGAGGTTACGAGCAGTACTTC,CASSPRGRRGYEQYF
TRBJ1-2,TRBD1,-,TRBV27,TGTGCCAGCAGTTCACTGGGACAGACCTATGGCTACACCTTC,CASSSLGQTYGYTF
TRBJ2-3,TRBD1,once,TRBV5-1,TGCGCCAGCAGCCCACCAGGGGGCGGTTTAACAGATACGCAGTATTTT,CASSPPGGGLTDTQYF